The 31 T cell receptor beta chains below were found in one sample sequenced in a study of T-cell memory formation after mild COVID-19. TCRdb redid the calling of the 5' RACE reads with MiXCR, one entry per CDR3 protein. Among around 200,000 distinct CDR3 sequences listed, around a sixth were seen once. Sequencing was performed on PBMCs or a T cell subset sorted from them (not recorded which). The receptors shown here come from a young man who had mild COVID-19 (a few samples of this study predate the infection). Cell type and time point are not known.

This clonotype was seen just once. The chain has TRBV6-1 and TRBJ1-5; D ambiguous. Germline V gene sequence: CDR1 MNHNS, CDR2 SASEGT. The CDR3 is made up of 13 amino acids. V lost 7 bases to trimming and J lost 6 bases, with 13 bases between them. The CDR3 DNA follows: TGTGCCAGCATGGAACTATTGAGTCAGCCCCAGCATTTT. Translation gives CASMELLSQPQHF.

The table lists this clonotype with many counts. The rearrangement joins TRBV12-3 or TRBV12-4 to TRBJ2-5; unclear D gene. The CDR3 loop spans 14 amino acids. V shed 1 base and J shed 4 bases, with 10 bases lying between them. CDR3: CASSLGSAGETQYF. The CDR3, as DNA: TGTGCCAGCAGTTTAGGGTCGGCCGGAGAGACCCAGTACTTC.

J is TRBJ2-3 and V is TRBV6-5, with a tentative D call TRBD1 (5 bases). The CDR3 contains 17 residues. Deletions cut 0 bases from V and 2 bases from J, with 15 bases between. The V gene's germline CDR1 is MNHEY and CDR2 SVGAGI. The CDR3 protein is CASSYSVWGETTDTQYF. DNA for the CDR3: TGTGCCAGCAGTTACTCGGTCTGGGGCGAGACCACAGATACGCAGTATTTT.

This clonotype was seen repeatedly, ten times or more. The chain couples TRBV7-2 to TRBJ2-5; TRBD1 matches 10 bases. V lost 2 bases, J lost 4 bases, and 4 bases stayed unmatched. CDR1 and CDR2 (germline): SGHTA, FQGNSA. CDR3 length: 15 residues. The CDR3 coding sequence is TGTGCCAGCAGCTTACCGACAGGGGGCTTAGAGACCCAGTACTTC. Its protein is CASSLPTGGLETQYF.

The table lists this clonotype with a count of one. This chain connects TRBV6-6 to TRBJ1-4, with TRBD1 as a possible D gene (5 bases). The germline V and J ends were trimmed by 6 bases and 6 bases, with 8 bases remaining between them. This CDR3 has 12 residues. From germline, CDR1 is MNHNY and CDR2 SVGAGI (reference sequence). CDR3 sequence: CASRGVHEKLFF. The CDR3 bases are TGTGCCAGCAGGGGGGTTCATGAAAAACTGTTTTTT.

This clonotype was seen ten or more times. The rearrangement uses TRBV12-3 or TRBV12-4 and TRBJ1-2, with 9 positions matching TRBD1. J was trimmed by 4 bases and V by 6 bases; bases with no gene match: 9. The CDR3 has 15 amino acids. In nucleotides, the CDR3 is TGTGCCAGCAGCCGTCCCGGGACAGGGCTCTATGGCTACACCTTC. It codes for CASSRPGTGLYGYTF.

This rearrangement joins TRBV5-6 to TRBJ1-2, with a possible D match to TRBD1 (6 bases). CDR1 SGHDT and CDR2 YYEEEE come from the germline V gene. The V gene lost 2 bases and the J gene lost 7 bases, with 18 bases spanning the gap. This CDR3 comprises 15 residues. CDR3 in DNA: TGTGCCAGCAGCTTAGGGCAGGGGAAATGGAGTGGCTACACCTTC. This gives the protein CASSLGQGKWSGYTF.

V usage is TRBV7-3 and J usage is TRBJ2-3; D ambiguous. This CDR3 is 14 amino acids long. Trimming took 2 bases from V and 4 from J, leaving 10 bases between them. Per the germline V gene, CDR1 is SGHTA and CDR2 is FQGTGA. CDR3: CASSLDPSADTQYF. The CDR3 DNA reads TGTGCCAGCAGCTTAGATCCTAGTGCAGATACGCAGTATTTT.

This chain connects TRBV29-1 to TRBJ2-5; D perhaps matches TRBD2 (6 bases). Germline V lookup: CDR1 SQVTM, CDR2 ANQGSEA. This CDR3 contains 13 residues. V gave up 5 bases and J gave up 9 bases, with 19 bases separating them. The CDR3 reads CSVSGRESRAQYF. CDR3 nucleotide sequence: TGCAGCGTTTCGGGGCGGGAATCGCGGGCCCAGTACTTC.

This clonotype was recorded a few times. V is TRBV5-1 and J is TRBJ2-7, with D perhaps matching TRBD1 (6 bases). Trimming removed 5 bases at V and 1 base at J, with 7 bases between. The CDR3 has 12 residues. Germline V gives CDR1 SGHRS, CDR2 YFSETQ. CDR3 bases: TGCGCCAGCAGAACAGGGTCCTACGAGCAGTACTTC. Encoded protein: CASRTGSYEQYF.

This clonotype was seen more than once but under ten times. This rearrangement joins TRBV5-6 to TRBJ1-5, with a weak D call TRBD1 (5 bases). CDR1 is SGHDT, CDR2 YYEEEE, per germline. This CDR3 region has 16 residues. V gave up 3 bases and J gave up 1 base, with 14 bases separating them. The CDR3: CASSWPGNFSNQPQHF. The CDR3 DNA sequence: TGTGCCAGCAGCTGGCCAGGGAATTTCAGCAATCAGCCCCAGCATTTT.

This clonotype has only a few counts. The chain is built from TRBV5-1 and TRBJ1-2; D possibly corresponds to TRBD1 (5 bases). The CDR3 totals 12 residues. V lost 5 bases and J 1 base, leaving 6 bases between the germline ends. Germline CDR1 is SGHRS and CDR2 is YFSETQ. CDR3 region: CASRTDNYGYTF. The CDR3 nucleotides are TGCGCCAGCAGGACAGATAACTATGGCTACACCTTC.

This clonotype was recorded a few times. V is TRBV25-1 and J is TRBJ2-5, with D maybe TRBD1 (6 bases). This CDR3 comprises 13 residues. Germline V gene lookup returns CDR1 MGHDK and CDR2 SYGVNS. Between the trimmed V and J ends, which lost 5 bases and 4 bases, there was a span of 11 bases. The CDR3 DNA reads TGTGCCAGCAGTCGTATGGGGGCAGAGACCCAGTACTTC. It is translated as CASSRMGAETQYF.

This chain links TRBV20-1 with TRBJ2-1; TRBD2 aligns across 10 bases. From germline, CDR1 is DFQATT and CDR2 SNEGSKA (reference sequence). Unmatched junction bases numbered 10, after V lost 6 bases and J lost 8 bases. This CDR3 is 14 amino acids long. The DNA for the CDR3 is TGCAGTGCGCCTACCGGGACTAGCGTCTATGAGCAGTTCTTC. This codes for CSAPTGTSVYEQFF.

The V gene is TRBV7-3, the J gene TRBJ2-5; 8 nucleotides match TRBD2. Per germline, CDR1 SGHTA and CDR2 FQGTGA. The CDR3 runs 15 residues. Trimming removed 4 bases from V and 3 bases from J; junction bases left unmatched: 7. The CDR3 reads CASSYGLAFEETQYF. Written as DNA, the CDR3 is TGTGCCAGCAGCTACGGACTAGCCTTCGAAGAGACCCAGTACTTC.

This clonotype was counted ten times or more. This chain uses TRBV7-2 with TRBJ2-1; TRBD2 matches at 12 bases. Germline V CDR1 and CDR2: SGHTA, FQGNSA. The V gene end was trimmed by 1 base and the J gene end by 9 bases; junction bases not matched to a gene: 7. This CDR3 region has 16 residues. DNA for the CDR3: TGTGCCAGCAGCTTAGTGCCTAGCGGGGGGGTAATTGAGCAGTTCTTC. It yields the protein CASSLVPSGGVIEQFF.

This clonotype has a handful of counts. The chain joins TRBV7-2 to TRBJ2-5; D remains unclear. The CDR3 extends over 13 amino acids. Trimming left V 4 bases short and J 5 bases short, with 11 bases between. Germline assignment: CDR1 SGHTA and CDR2 FQGNSA. The CDR3, as DNA: TGTGCCAGCAGCTCCCCCCCGTGGGAGACCCAGTACTTC. Translating it yields CASSSPPWETQYF.

The table lists this clonotype with a few counts. V gene TRBV5-1 combines with J gene TRBJ2-3, with 10 positions matching TRBD1. Germline CDR1 is SGHRS and CDR2 is YFSETQ. This CDR3 region has 16 residues. Unmatched junction bases numbered 4, after V lost 3 bases and J lost 0 bases. The CDR3 is CASSSGQGGSTDTQYF. The CDR3 DNA sequence: TGCGCCAGCAGCTCCGGACAGGGGGGCAGCACAGATACGCAGTATTTT.

This sequence joins TRBV7-9 and TRBJ2-7; TRBD1 matches at 8 bases. V gave up 5 bases and J gave up 5 bases; unmatched junction bases: 5. This CDR3 contains 13 residues. Germline assignment: CDR1 SEHNR and CDR2 FQNEAQ (reference sequence). The CDR3 spells CASSGQGVNEQYV. The DNA of the CDR3 is TGTGCCAGCAGCGGACAGGGAGTAAACGAGCAGTACGTC.

This clonotype was seen only a few times. The chain is built from TRBV10-3 and TRBJ1-1, with 8 bases identical to TRBD1. CDR3 length: 14 residues. Germline V gene lookup returns CDR1 ENHRY and CDR2 SYGVKD. V gave up 5 bases and J gave up 4 bases; unmatched junction bases: 6. The CDR3, as DNA: TGTGCCATCAGTAAAGGACAGGGCGGCACTGAAGCTTTCTTT. Translation: CAISKGQGGTEAFF.

A few counts support this clonotype. The V call is TRBV6-5, the J call TRBJ2-7, with 9 bases identical to TRBD1. The ends lost 5 bases at V and 0 bases at J; junction bases unmatched: 8. The CDR3 is 16 amino acids. The germline V gene encodes CDR1 MNHEY and CDR2 SVGAGI. CDR3 amino acids: CASSRTGGWSSYEQYF. DNA of the CDR3: TGTGCCAGCAGTCGTACAGGGGGCTGGAGCTCCTACGAGCAGTACTTC.

The chain joins TRBV20-1 to TRBJ2-3; D ambiguous. The germline V and J ends were trimmed by 2 bases and 3 bases, with 18 bases remaining between them. The CDR3 loop spans 16 amino acids. The germline gives CDR1 DFQATT, CDR2 SNEGSKA (reference sequence). The chain's CDR3 is CSARWKSPTRTDTQYF. The CDR3, as DNA: TGCAGTGCTAGATGGAAATCCCCGACGCGAACAGATACGCAGTATTTT.

This clonotype was counted between two and nine times. CDR3 in DNA: TGCAGCGTGGAGGGGGTAGGGGACGAGCAGTACTTC. This gives the protein CSVEGVGDEQYF. The chain joins TRBV29-1 to TRBJ2-7; D assignment may be TRBD1 or TRBD2 (6 bases each). CDR1 and CDR2 from the germline V gene are SQVTM and ANQGSEA. Trimming took off 6 bases at V and 5 bases at J, with 14 bases between the two ends. CDR3 length equals 12 residues.

The chain couples TRBV7-2 to TRBJ2-3; 7 nucleotides line up with TRBD2. The J segment lost 0 bases and the V segment lost 2 bases, leaving 5 bases of the junction unmatched. Germline V gives CDR1 SGHTA, CDR2 FQGNSA. CDR3 size: 16 residues. In DNA, the CDR3 is TGTGCCAGCAGCTTACGGCCAGCGGGGAGCACAGATACGCAGTATTTT. It yields the protein CASSLRPAGSTDTQYF.

This clonotype was detected a few times. The chain uses TRBV28 and TRBJ2-4; D is possibly TRBD1 (5 bases). V was trimmed by 5 bases and J by 5 bases, leaving 10 bases between them. The CDR3 consists of 13 residues. Germline CDR1 reads MDHEN; CDR2 reads SYDVKM. CDR3 DNA sequence: TGTGCCAGCAGTACCCAGGGTGAAAACATTCAGTACTTC. Protein product: CASSTQGENIQYF.

The genes are TRBV4-3 and TRBJ1-1; TRBD1 is a possible D gene (5 bases). Germline CDR1 is LGHNA and CDR2 is YSLEER. Trimming removed 0 bases from V and 5 bases from J, with 16 bases in between. The CDR3 runs 16 residues. The CDR3 coding sequence is TGCGCCAGCAGCCAAGATGGAGGACCGGGACGGACTGAAGCTTTCTTT. Translating it yields CASSQDGGPGRTEAFF.

This clonotype occurred a few times. The chain uses TRBV27 and TRBJ1-6; 12 bases align to TRBD1. After removal of 4 bases from V and 6 bases from J, the junction contained 1 base not matched to a gene. CDR3 size: 15 residues. The germline V gene has CDR1 MNHEY and CDR2 SMNVEV (reference sequence). CDR3 bases: TGTGCCAGCAGTTGGGACAGGGGGCGTAATTCACCCCTCCACTTT. As protein: CASSWDRGRNSPLHF.

This clonotype was detected a few times. V usage is TRBV7-9 and J usage is TRBJ1-6, with D maybe TRBD1 (5 bases). Deletions cut 1 base from V and 9 bases from J, with 7 bases between. The length of the CDR3 is 13 residues. The germline CDR1 and CDR2 sequences are SEHNR and FQNEAQ (reference sequence). The CDR3 spells CASSLDGASPLHF. Written as DNA, the CDR3 is TGTGCCAGCAGCTTAGACGGGGCTTCACCCCTCCACTTT.

The chain is built from TRBV29-1 and TRBJ2-5; D is possibly TRBD1 or TRBD2 (5 bases each). The CDR3 is 15 residues long. The germline gives CDR1 SQVTM, CDR2 ANQGSEA. Trimming left V 1 base short and J 1 base short, with 13 bases between. The chain's CDR3 is CSVEAGRGGQETQYF. The CDR3 DNA is TGCAGCGTTGAAGCGGGGCGCGGCGGCCAAGAGACCCAGTACTTC.

This sequence joins TRBV7-2 and TRBJ2-7; TRBD2 matches at 9 bases. Germline V gives CDR1 SGHTA, CDR2 FQGNSA. The CDR3 length is 13 residues. The V segment lost 4 bases and the J segment 6 bases; nucleotides outside the gene matches: 4. CDR3 protein: CASSSERGAEQYV. The CDR3, as DNA: TGTGCCAGCAGCTCAGAGCGGGGGGCCGAGCAGTACGTC.

This chain links TRBV6-5 with TRBJ2-1, with 12 bases matching TRBD2. V shed 6 bases and J 4 bases; nucleotides not matched to a gene: 4. The CDR3 is 15 amino acids. CDR1 MNHEY and CDR2 SVGAGI come from the germline V gene. CDR3 bases: TGTGCCAGCAGAGAAGGGACTAGCGGGTACAATGAGCAGTTCTTC. Amino acids: CASREGTSGYNEQFF.